The 7 T cell receptor beta chains listed next were all sequenced from one sample in a study of Graves' ophthalmopathy and Graves' hyperthyroidism (dated by TCRdb to about 2018). The data were produced on an Illumina HiSeq 2000. TCR beta CDR3 regions were amplified from RNA transcripts for repertoire sequencing. HTBI primers and the Qiagen OneStep RT-PCR kit were used in a first-round RT-PCR, which was followed by a second-round multiplex PCR, size selection and purification. TCRdb passed the public sequencing reads through fastp at Q25 and MiXCR, retaining productive beta sequences. When rows share a CDR3 protein, they turn into one entry using the most common DNA and genes. The sample profile shows around 660,000 distinct CDR3 sequences; about two fifths of them were found once. Jointly, the top ten make up roughly 3.5% of the sample. The specimen sequenced was peripheral blood. These TCRs come from an adult man with Graves' ophthalmopathy.

With respect to this clonotype: This sequence may be a read error, since a much larger clone differs from it by one base. This chain uses TRBV6-5 with TRBJ1-1; 8 nucleotides align to TRBD1. Germline V gives CDR1 MNHEY, CDR2 SVGAGI. This CDR3 has 14 residues. The V gene end was trimmed by 2 bases and the J gene end by 5 bases; junction bases not matched to a gene: 4. CDR3 in DNA: TGTGCCAGCAGTTACAGACAGGGGTGGACTGAAGCTTTCTTT. Translation gives CASSYRQGWTEAFF.

Turning to this clonotype: This may arise from a read error, as a much more abundant clone is one base away. The chain is built from TRBV2 and TRBJ1-1; 10 positions match TRBD1. Germline CDR1 reads SNHLY; CDR2 reads FYNNEI. The CDR3 runs 13 residues. In DNA form, the CDR3 reads TGTGCCAGCAGACCCGGGACAGGGGATGAAGTTTTCTTT. Translating it yields CASRPGTGDEVFF.

This clonotype has ten or more counts. The chain recombines TRBV7-9 with TRBJ1-3, with D unresolved. Trimming removed 3 bases from V and 0 bases from J, with 6 bases in between. Germline V gene sequence: CDR1 SEHNR, CDR2 FQNEAQ (reference sequence). This CDR3 has 14 residues. The CDR3 reads CASSFRSSGNTIYF. The CDR3 bases are TGTGCCAGCAGCTTCAGAAGCTCTGGAAACACCATATATTTT.

The chain recombines TRBV4-2 with TRBJ2-7; D is unclear. CDR3 length: 14 amino acids. V shed 3 bases and J shed 2 bases, with 11 bases lying between them. In germline, CDR1 is LGHNA, CDR2 YNFKEQ. The CDR3 DNA follows: TGTGCCAGCAGCCAGGCGACACCACCCTACGAGCAGTACTTC. It encodes CASSQATPPYEQYF.

This clonotype showed up just a few times. The CDR3 nucleotides are TGTGCCAGCAGCTGGACGGTTGGTGAGCAGTTCTTC. Translated, it gives CASSWTVGEQFF. The J gene is TRBJ2-1, the V gene TRBV5-5; D gene uncertain. V shed 3 bases and J shed 9 bases, with 10 bases lying between them. CDR3 length equals 12 residues. Germline CDR1 and CDR2: SGHKS and YYEKEE (reference sequence).

V and J are TRBV5-4 and TRBJ2-7; D might be TRBD2 (7 bases). The V gene lost 4 bases and the J gene lost 3 bases, with 23 bases spanning the gap. Germline CDR1 reads SGHNT; CDR2 reads YYREEE (reference sequence). The CDR3 consists of 17 residues. The CDR3 reads CASSPGLGGGFFYEQYF. The CDR3 coding sequence is TGTGCCAGCAGCCCTGGACTAGGGGGGGGGTTTTTCTACGAGCAGTACTTC.

This clonotype was seen only a few times. The junction does not match germline at one end; this may be a read error. The chain links TRBV7-2 to TRBJ2-7; TRBD2 aligns across 14 bases. This CDR3 has 14 residues. In germline, CDR1 is SGHTA, CDR2 FQGNSA. CDR3 in amino acids: CASITGTSGRGLFF. For the CDR3, the DNA is TGTGCCAGCATAACCGGGACTAGCGGGAGAGGGCTGTTCTTC.